This TCR beta chain stems from a study of graft-versus-host responses after intestinal transplantation. About the research overall: Those transplanted obtained multivisceral, liver-intestinal, or isolated intestinal grafts. Anti-thymocyte globulin induction preceded about 3 years of tacrolimus and steroid maintenance in all recipients.

The CDR3 totals 16 residues. Trimming left V 3 bases short and J 5 bases short, with 17 bases between. The germline CDR1 and CDR2 sequences are LGHNA and YNFKEQ. Findings and caveats of the study: Those patients showing graft-donor T cell macrochimerism displayed high graft-versus-host to host-versus-graft clonal ratios in allografts. Declining HvG levels early post-transplant were linked to peak circulating GvH clone levels.

From the graft tissue, intraepithelial and lamina propria lymphocytes were released through processing. Libraries were prepared by immunoSEQ multiplex PCR; TCRdb keeps only in-frame clonotypes and omits some of them. The sample contains 7,500 to 8,500 clones, around 74% of which appear only once. In regard to this clone: Its antigen is as yet unknown.

The source material was ileum tissue, sampled roughly 490 days after intestinal transplant. This clonotype originated in a human patient who received an intestinal transplant, so some T cells may come from the graft donor. J is TRBJ2-1 and V is TRBV4-2, with D possibly TRBD2 on 5 matching bases. Written as DNA, the CDR3 is TGTGCCAGCAGCCAGGCCGGAGGTGGAGGCAACAATGAGCAGTTCTTC. Protein product: CASSQAGGGGNNEQFF.